Here is one T cell receptor beta chain with its context. As yet, its antigen is unknown. The data derive from a study of cytomegalovirus exposure and HLA in healthy donors. Overall study results and limits: Sequencing likely produced, as an artifact, a cluster of highly shared sequence variants. Prior analysis indicated that the majority of TCR beta V segments exhibited productivity approximately 87% or approximately 30% of the time.

PCR amplification relied on 60 Vbeta primers (plus 13 Jbeta primers). The data were produced by immunoSEQ multiplex PCR, yet TCRdb's version contains in-frame clones alone and is incomplete. The sample yields tens of thousands of clones, about three quarters seen once. J lost 3 bases, V lost 7 bases, and 5 bases had no gene match. This CDR3 is built from 14 residues. Looked up from germline, CDR1 is SEHNR and CDR2 is FQNEAQ (reference sequence). The V and J genes are TRBV7-9 and TRBJ1-5, with 8 bases matching TRBD1. This clonotype was sampled from a woman younger than 45 in good health and CMV-seronegative. Material for sequencing was PBMCs. The chain's CDR3 is CASKKQGDNQPQHF. In nucleotides, the CDR3 is TGTGCCAGCAAGAAACAGGGGGACAATCAGCCCCAGCATTTT.